The 16 T cell receptor beta chains given below trace back to one sample, sequenced in a study of shared clonotypes between healthy human individuals. Generated by immunoSEQ multiplex PCR, the TCRdb table keeps only in-frame clones and is missing some. Seen here are millions of clones, roughly 94% observed once, and the top ten hold 0.1% to 0.15%. Sequenced material: naive CD4+ T cells sorted from blood. Subset noted: CD45RA+ positively selected. Source of these receptors: a man between 18 and 35 years old in good health.

The V call is TRBV11-1, the J call TRBJ1-2; 7 nucleotides match TRBD1. Germline values: CDR1 SGHAT, CDR2 FQDESV (reference sequence). The CDR3 runs 13 residues. The V gene end was trimmed by 5 bases and the J gene end by 3 bases; junction bases not matched to a gene: 3. DNA of the CDR3: TGTGCCAGCAGCCGAACAGGGGACTATGGCTACACCTTC. Amino acid sequence: CASSRTGDYGYTF.

The V call is TRBV18, the J call TRBJ2-3; TRBD2 might be the D (5 bases). The V gene lost 2 bases and the J gene lost 3 bases, with 12 bases spanning the gap. Per the germline V gene, CDR1 is KGHSH and CDR2 is LQKENI. The CDR3 runs 15 residues. CDR3 protein: CASSPITSFTDTQYF. The CDR3 bases are TGTGCCAGCTCACCAATAACTAGTTTTACAGATACGCAGTATTTT.

The chain combines TRBV30 with TRBJ1-3; no clear D. V was cut by 3 bases and J by 0 bases, with 15 bases left in between. CDR1 GTSNPN and CDR2 SVGIG come from the germline V gene (reference sequence). This CDR3 contains 16 residues. Here the CDR3 DNA reads TGTGCCTGGAGCGGCTATGTTCCGTTCTCTGGAAACACCATATATTTT. Its translation is CAWSGYVPFSGNTIYF.

This rearrangement joins TRBV4-1 to TRBJ1-1, with 7 bases fitting TRBD1. Germline loops: CDR1 MGHRA, CDR2 YSYEKL. Trimming cost V 2 bases and J 6 bases; bases outside gene matches: 6. CDR3 length equals 14 residues. The CDR3 here is CASSQPTGTAEAFF. The CDR3 DNA reads TGCGCCAGCAGCCAACCGACAGGGACCGCTGAAGCTTTCTTT.

This chain uses TRBV27 with TRBJ2-1, with D possibly being TRBD2 (5 bases). The V gene's germline CDR1 is MNHEY and CDR2 SMNVEV (reference sequence). Trimming removed 2 bases from V and 9 bases from J, with 17 bases in between. The CDR3 is 15 residues long. For the CDR3, the DNA is TGTGCCAGCAGTTTAGAACTAGTAAAGCGGCGTGAGCAGTTCTTC. Amino acid sequence: CASSLELVKRREQFF.

The chain carries TRBV6-5 and TRBJ1-6, with TRBD1 identical over 10 bases. The CDR3 covers 14 residues. Germline CDR1 MNHEY, CDR2 SVGAGI. Germline trimming cut 6 bases from V and 11 bases from J; bases unmatched to any gene: 7. CDR3 DNA sequence: TGTGCCAGCAGCCATGGGACAGGGGACGCACCCCTCCACTTT. Protein product: CASSHGTGDAPLHF.

The V call is TRBV9, the J call TRBJ2-1, with D perhaps matching TRBD2 (6 bases). CDR3 length: 14 amino acids. The V and J ends lost 4 bases and 3 bases respectively, with 11 bases between them. The V gene's germline CDR1 is SGDLS and CDR2 YYNGEE. The CDR3 region has the DNA TGTGCCAGCAGCCCCTCCGGGGGCTACAATGAGCAGTTCTTC. Amino acid sequence: CASSPSGGYNEQFF.

This clone was seen only a few times. The same CDR3 also results from other DNA sequences found in this sample. This sequence joins TRBV5-1 and TRBJ1-1; D remains unclear. The V gene's germline CDR1 is SGHRS and CDR2 YFSETQ. The CDR3 extends over 14 amino acids. V gave up 0 bases and J gave up 0 bases, with 6 bases separating them. CDR3 loop: CASSLDSMNTEAFF. CDR3 in DNA: TGCGCCAGCAGCTTGGACAGCATGAACACTGAAGCTTTCTTT.

J is TRBJ2-2 and V is TRBV5-4; D gene unclear. CDR1 and CDR2 (germline): SGHNT, YYREEE (reference sequence). Trimming stripped 4 bases from V and 4 bases from J, with 8 bases between. This CDR3 has 13 amino acids. The CDR3 region is CASSPDLTGELFF. The CDR3 DNA reads TGTGCCAGCAGCCCCGACCTCACCGGGGAGCTGTTTTTT. Variable domain in full (rest from reference TRBV5-4 and TRBJ2-2): ETGVTQSPTHLIKTRGQQVTLRCSSQSGHNTVSWYQQALGQGPQFIFQYYREEENGRGNFPPRFSGLQFPNYSSELNVNALELDDSALYLCASSPDLTGELFFGEGSRLTVL.

The V call is TRBV30, the J call TRBJ1-2; TRBD1 matches 8 bases. The V gene end was trimmed by 5 bases and the J gene end by 4 bases; junction bases not matched to a gene: 12. The CDR3 contains 15 residues. Per germline, CDR1 GTSNPN and CDR2 SVGIG (reference sequence). CDR3 amino acids: CAWLRRTGHLYGYTF. The DNA for the CDR3 is TGTGCCTGGCTTCGGAGGACAGGGCATCTCTATGGCTACACCTTC.

This clone came up once. The rearrangement uses TRBV2 and TRBJ1-2, with 8 bases matching TRBD1. Germline CDR1 is SNHLY and CDR2 is FYNNEI. Unmatched junction bases numbered 7, after V lost 8 bases and J lost 2 bases. The CDR3 is 14 amino acids. CDR3 nucleotides: TGTGCCAGCTCGACAGGGGTTTCCAACTATGGCTACACCTTC. Protein sequence: CASSTGVSNYGYTF.

This clone was observed a single time. The chain has TRBV6-6 and TRBJ2-5, with 10 positions matching TRBD1. The trim removed 2 bases at V and 4 bases at J, leaving 1 base unmatched. This CDR3 is 14 amino acids long. The V gene's germline CDR1 is MNHNY and CDR2 SVGAGI (reference sequence). The CDR3 protein is CASSYGTGVETQYF. CDR3 DNA: TGTGCCAGCAGTTACGGGACAGGGGTAGAGACCCAGTACTTC.

The chain is built from TRBV5-4 and TRBJ2-1; 7 bases are shared with TRBD2. Losses at the gene ends were 2 bases for V and 6 bases for J; bases not matched to a gene: 2. CDR3 length equals 13 residues. Germline V gene data show CDR1 as SGHNT and CDR2 as YYREEE (reference sequence). The CDR3: CASSLAGSNEQFF. In DNA, the CDR3 is TGTGCCAGCAGCTTAGCGGGGAGCAATGAGCAGTTCTTC.

Regarding this clone: This sample also contains other DNA sequences that code for the same CDR3. The chain uses TRBV5-1 and TRBJ2-7, with TRBD1 identical over 10 bases. Trimming cost V 4 bases and J 3 bases; bases outside gene matches: 4. In germline, CDR1 is SGHRS, CDR2 YFSETQ. The CDR3 runs to 14 residues. The CDR3 loop is CASSVGQGGYEQYF. CDR3 coding DNA: TGCGCCAGCAGCGTTGGACAGGGGGGCTACGAGCAGTACTTC.

As concerns this clone: Different DNA sequences within this sample yield the same CDR3. For the CDR3, the DNA is TGTGCCAGCAGTGTTGGAAGCTCCTATAATTCACCCCTCCACTTT. Its protein product is CASSVGSSYNSPLHF. V usage is TRBV6-1 and J usage is TRBJ1-6; D is undetermined. The CDR3 loop spans 15 amino acids. Germline V CDR1 and CDR2: MNHNS, SASEGT. Between the trimmed V and J ends, which lost 4 bases and 0 bases, there was a span of 7 bases.

J is TRBJ2-1 and V is TRBV28; D is unresolved. CDR1 is MDHEN and CDR2 is SYDVKM in the germline V gene. V shed 5 bases and J shed 8 bases, with 25 bases lying between them. The length of the CDR3 is 17 residues. The CDR3 reads CASSPAPSGRYNYEQFF. The CDR3 DNA reads as TGTGCCAGCAGTCCCGCACCCTCGGGCCGTTACAACTATGAGCAGTTCTTC.